Presented here are 3 T cell receptor beta chains from one specimen sequenced in a study of blood T cell repertoires in COVID-19. Generated by immunoSEQ multiplex PCR, the TCRdb table keeps only in-frame clones and is missing some. The table lists approximately 210,000 clones, 65% to 85% of them singletons, with around 4.7% in the top ten. The source material was PBMCs or T cells enriched from blood (not recorded which). The receptors come from a man younger than 40 with acute COVID-19.

This clone was seen a few times. The V gene is TRBV13, the J gene TRBJ2-7; D is possibly TRBD2 (7 bases). CDR3 length: 16 amino acids. V lost 0 bases and J lost 0, with 12 bases in between. Per germline, CDR1 PRHDT and CDR2 FYEKMQ (reference sequence). CDR3 DNA sequence: TGTGCCAGCAGCTTAGGGGGAGGGACAAGCTCCTACGAGCAGTACTTC. It translates to CASSLGGGTSSYEQYF. Full variable domain (outside the CDR3, taken from reference TRBV13 and TRBJ2-7): AAGVIQSPRHLIKEKRETATLKCYPIPRHDTVYWYQQGPGQDPQFLISFYEKMQSDKGSIPDRFSAQQFSDYHSELNMSSLELGDSALYFCASSLGGGTSSYEQYFGPGTRLTVT.

J is TRBJ2-7 and V is TRBV18, with a weak D call TRBD1 (5 bases). V was shortened by 3 bases and J by 3 bases, with 18 bases between the two germline ends. Germline CDR1 reads KGHSH; CDR2 reads LQKENI. The CDR3 extends over 16 amino acids. The CDR3 spells CASSPPMSQGVYEQYF. In DNA form, the CDR3 reads TGTGCCAGCTCACCTCCGATGAGTCAGGGTGTCTACGAGCAGTACTTC.

The chain carries TRBV18 and TRBJ1-2; D might be TRBD1 (5 bases). There are 15 residues in the CDR3. CDR1 KGHSH and CDR2 LQKENI come from the germline V gene. Trimming cost V 3 bases and J 3 bases, with 14 bases left between them. For the CDR3, the DNA is TGTGCCAGCTCACCGCGCGCCAGGGTTGACTATGGCTACACCTTC. It specifies CASSPRARVDYGYTF. The full variable domain, its missing parts supplied by reference TRBV18 and TRBJ1-2, is NAGVMQNPRHLVRRRGQEARLRCSPMKGHSHVYWYRQLPEEGLKFMVYLQKENIIDESGMPKERFSAEFPKEGPSILRIQQVVRGDSAAYFCASSPRARVDYGYTFGSGTRLTVV.